The clone carrying this T cell receptor (beta chain) was detected a few times. Antigen specificity is unknown. CD8+ and CD4+ T cells taken from blood had their TCR beta sequenced. The sample originates from a study of CD8 T cells in Susac syndrome. Study-level results: As the study acknowledged, the number of individuals who were part of its TCR sequencing and HLA analysis was relatively small.

When the RNA was reverse transcribed, random hexamers were used with an input of roughly 0.45 to 1 ug. TCRdb reprocessed the immunoSEQ multiplex PCR reads with MiXCR, giving one entry per CDR3 protein. The sample lists around 270,000 distinct CDR3 sequences, about 91% occurring once. Sequencing was done on a sample of CD8+ T cells from PBMCs. This clonotype was obtained from a human donor with multiple sclerosis.

The CDR3 DNA reads TGCAGTGCTAGAGGAACAAAGCGGGACCGCTACGAGCAGTACTTC. Amino acid sequence: CSARGTKRDRYEQYF. The chain has TRBV20-1 and TRBJ2-7; TRBD2 matches 7 bases. The CDR3 is made up of 15 amino acids. The germline V gene has CDR1 DFQATT and CDR2 SNEGSKA (reference sequence). J gave up 3 bases and V 1 base, and 9 bases lay outside the gene matches.